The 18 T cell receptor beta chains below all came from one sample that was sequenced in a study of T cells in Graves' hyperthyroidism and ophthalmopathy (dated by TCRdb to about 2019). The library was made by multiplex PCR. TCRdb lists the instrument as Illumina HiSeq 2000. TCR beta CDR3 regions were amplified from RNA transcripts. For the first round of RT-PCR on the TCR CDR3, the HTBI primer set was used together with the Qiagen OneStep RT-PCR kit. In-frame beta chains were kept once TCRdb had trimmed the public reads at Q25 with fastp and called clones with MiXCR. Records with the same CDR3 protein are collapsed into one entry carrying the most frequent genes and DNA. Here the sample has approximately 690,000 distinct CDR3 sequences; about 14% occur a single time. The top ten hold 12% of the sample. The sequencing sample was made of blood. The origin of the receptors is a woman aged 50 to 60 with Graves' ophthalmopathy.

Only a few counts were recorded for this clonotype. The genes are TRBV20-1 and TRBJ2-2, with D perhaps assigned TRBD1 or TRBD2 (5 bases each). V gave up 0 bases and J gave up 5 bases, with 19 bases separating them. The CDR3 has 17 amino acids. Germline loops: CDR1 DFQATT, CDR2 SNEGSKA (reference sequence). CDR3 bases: TGCAGTGCTAGAGACAGAACTAGTTGGGGGTGGACCGGGGAGCTGTTTTTT. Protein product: CSARDRTSWGWTGELFF.

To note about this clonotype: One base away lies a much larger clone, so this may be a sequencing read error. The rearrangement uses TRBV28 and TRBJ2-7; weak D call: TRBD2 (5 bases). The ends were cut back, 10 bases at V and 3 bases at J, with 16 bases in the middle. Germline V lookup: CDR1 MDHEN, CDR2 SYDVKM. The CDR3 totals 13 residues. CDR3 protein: CATLRTPDYEQYF. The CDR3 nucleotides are TGTGCCACCTTAAGGACTCCCGACTACGAGCAGTACTTC.

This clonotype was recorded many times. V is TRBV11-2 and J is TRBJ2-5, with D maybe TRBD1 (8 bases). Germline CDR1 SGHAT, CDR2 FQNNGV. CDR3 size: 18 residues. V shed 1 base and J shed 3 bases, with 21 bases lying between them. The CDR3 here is CASSLVGGGTGLEETQYF. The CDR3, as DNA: TGTGCCAGCAGCTTAGTAGGGGGGGGGACAGGTCTGGAAGAGACCCAGTACTTC.

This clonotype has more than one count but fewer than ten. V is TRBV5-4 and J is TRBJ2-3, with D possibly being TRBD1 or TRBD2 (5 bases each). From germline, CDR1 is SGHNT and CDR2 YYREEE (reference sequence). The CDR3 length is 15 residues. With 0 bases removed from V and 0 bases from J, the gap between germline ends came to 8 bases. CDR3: CASSLEGPSTDTQYF. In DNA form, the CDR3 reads TGTGCCAGCAGCTTGGAGGGACCAAGCACAGATACGCAGTATTTT.

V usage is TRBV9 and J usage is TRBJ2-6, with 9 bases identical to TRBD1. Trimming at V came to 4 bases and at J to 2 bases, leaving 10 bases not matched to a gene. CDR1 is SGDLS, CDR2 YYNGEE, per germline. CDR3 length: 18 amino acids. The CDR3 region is CASSSRGDRVPGANVLTF. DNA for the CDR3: TGTGCCAGCAGCTCCAGAGGGGACAGGGTGCCTGGGGCCAACGTCCTGACTTTC.

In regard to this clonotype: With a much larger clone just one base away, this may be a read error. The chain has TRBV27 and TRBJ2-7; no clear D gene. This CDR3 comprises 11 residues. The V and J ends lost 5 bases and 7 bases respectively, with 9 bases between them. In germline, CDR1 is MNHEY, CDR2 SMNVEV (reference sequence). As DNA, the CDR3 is TGTGCCAGCAGTGCCTATAAGGAGCAGTACTTC. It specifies CASSAYKEQYF.

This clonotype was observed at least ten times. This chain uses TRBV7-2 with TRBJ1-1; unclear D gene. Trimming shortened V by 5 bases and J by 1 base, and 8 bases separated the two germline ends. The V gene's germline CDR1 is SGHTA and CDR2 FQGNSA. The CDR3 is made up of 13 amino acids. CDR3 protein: CASSPQKNTEAFF. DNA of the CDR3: TGTGCCAGCAGCCCTCAGAAGAACACTGAAGCTTTCTTT.

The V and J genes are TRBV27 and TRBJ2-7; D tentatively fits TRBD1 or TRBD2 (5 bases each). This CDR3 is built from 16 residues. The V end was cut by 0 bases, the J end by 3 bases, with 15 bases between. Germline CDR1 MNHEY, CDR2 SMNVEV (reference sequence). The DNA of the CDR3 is TGTGCCAGCAGTTTATCGTTTGGAGGACACTACTACGAGCAGTACTTC. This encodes CASSLSFGGHYYEQYF.

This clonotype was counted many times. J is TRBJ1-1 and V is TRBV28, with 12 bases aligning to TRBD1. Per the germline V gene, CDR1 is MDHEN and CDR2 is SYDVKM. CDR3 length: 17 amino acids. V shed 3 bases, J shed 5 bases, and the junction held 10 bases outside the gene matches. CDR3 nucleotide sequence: TGTGCCAGCAGTTTCGTTTACGGGGACAGGGGGCTTACTGAAGCTTTCTTT. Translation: CASSFVYGDRGLTEAFF. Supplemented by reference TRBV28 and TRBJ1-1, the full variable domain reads DVKVTQSSRYLVKRTGEKVFLECVQDMDHENMFWYRQDPGLGLRLIYFSYDVKMKEKGDIPEGYSVSREKKERFSLILESASTNQTSMYLCASSFVYGDRGLTEAFFGQGTRLTVV.

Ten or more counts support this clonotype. CDR3 amino acids: CASSTTGRNTEAFF. The CDR3 DNA reads TGTGCCAGCTCAACAACCGGGAGGAACACTGAAGCTTTCTTT. This chain joins TRBV18 and TRBJ1-1; D not resolved. Germline-derived CDR1 and CDR2 are KGHSH and LQKENI. The CDR3 extends over 14 amino acids. V was cut by 5 bases and J by 1 base, with 11 bases left in between.

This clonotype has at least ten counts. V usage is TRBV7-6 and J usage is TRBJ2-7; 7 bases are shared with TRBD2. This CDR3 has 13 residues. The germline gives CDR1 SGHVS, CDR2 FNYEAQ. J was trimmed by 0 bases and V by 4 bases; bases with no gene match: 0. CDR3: CASSSSGSYEQYF. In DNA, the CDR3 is TGTGCCAGCAGCTCTAGCGGCTCCTACGAGCAGTACTTC.

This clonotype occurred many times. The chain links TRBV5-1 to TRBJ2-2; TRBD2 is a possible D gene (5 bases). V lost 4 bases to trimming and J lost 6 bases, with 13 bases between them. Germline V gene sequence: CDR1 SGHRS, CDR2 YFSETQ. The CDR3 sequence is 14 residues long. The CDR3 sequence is CASSAGMIPGELFF. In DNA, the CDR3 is TGCGCCAGCAGCGCCGGGATGATCCCCGGGGAGCTGTTTTTT.

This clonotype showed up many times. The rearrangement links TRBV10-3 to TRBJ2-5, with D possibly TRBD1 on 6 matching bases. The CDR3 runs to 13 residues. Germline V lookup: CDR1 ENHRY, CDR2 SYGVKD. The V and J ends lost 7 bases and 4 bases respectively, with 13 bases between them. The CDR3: CAINRDIRETQYF. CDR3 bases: TGTGCCATCAACAGGGACATCCGAGAGACCCAGTACTTC.

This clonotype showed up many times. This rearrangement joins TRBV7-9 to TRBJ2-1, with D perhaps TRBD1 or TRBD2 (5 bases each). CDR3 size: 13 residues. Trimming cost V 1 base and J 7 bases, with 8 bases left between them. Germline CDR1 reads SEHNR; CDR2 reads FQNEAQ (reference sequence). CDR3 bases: TGTGCCAGCAGCTTAGTGGGGGAGAATGAGCAGTTCTTC. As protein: CASSLVGENEQFF.

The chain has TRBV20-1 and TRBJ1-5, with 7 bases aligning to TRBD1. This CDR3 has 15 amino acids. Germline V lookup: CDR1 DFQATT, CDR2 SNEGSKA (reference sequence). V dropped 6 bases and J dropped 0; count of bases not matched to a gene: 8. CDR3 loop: CSAQGGLYSNQPQHF. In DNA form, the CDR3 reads TGCAGTGCCCAGGGGGGTTTGTATAGCAATCAGCCCCAGCATTTT.

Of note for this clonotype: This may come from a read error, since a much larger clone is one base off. DNA of the CDR3: TGTGCCAGCAGTACCTCTCAGGGGACCCTCAATCAGCCCCAGCATTTT. Protein sequence: CASSTSQGTLNQPQHF. The chain recombines TRBV28 with TRBJ1-5, with a weak D call TRBD1 (6 bases). CDR3 length: 16 amino acids. V shed 5 bases and J shed 3 bases, with 17 bases lying between them. In germline, CDR1 is MDHEN, CDR2 SYDVKM.

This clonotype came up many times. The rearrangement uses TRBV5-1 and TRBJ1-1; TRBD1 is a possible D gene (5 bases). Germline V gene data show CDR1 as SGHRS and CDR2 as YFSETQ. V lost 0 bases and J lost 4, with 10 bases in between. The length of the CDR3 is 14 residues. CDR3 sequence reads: CASSLASGVTEAFF. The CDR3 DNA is TGCGCCAGCAGCTTGGCCTCGGGGGTCACTGAAGCTTTCTTT.

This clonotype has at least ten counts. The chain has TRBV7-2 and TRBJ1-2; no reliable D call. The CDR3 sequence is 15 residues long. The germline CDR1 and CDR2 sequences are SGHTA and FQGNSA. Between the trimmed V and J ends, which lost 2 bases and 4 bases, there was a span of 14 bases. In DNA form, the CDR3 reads TGTGCCAGCAGCTTATCCCTCCCTACGGGCTATGGCTACACCTTC. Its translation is CASSLSLPTGYGYTF.